What follows are 19 T cell receptor beta chains derived from one specimen sequenced in a study of beta chain features in type 1 diabetes. Since all of the isolated RNA was reverse transcribed, expressed TCRB transcripts were what got sequenced. Some clones are missing from TCRdb's copy, which holds only in-frame ones; the method was immunoSEQ multiplex PCR. The data hold fewer than 350,000 clones, with 14% to 15% observed a single time. Study results and limitations: Significant though moderate, a shortening of TCRB CDR3s appeared in all four CD4+ subsets of Type 1 diabetes patients.

Their antigen targets remain unknown. Sequences were obtained from naive CD4+ T cells from blood. The receptor source for this set is a young man with type 1 diabetes.

The chain joins TRBV2 to TRBJ1-1, with D perhaps matching TRBD1 (5 bases). V was cut by 3 bases and J by 11 bases, with 16 bases left in between. Germline CDR1 reads SNHLY; CDR2 reads FYNNEI. This CDR3 is 13 amino acids long. The CDR3 here is CASSDQGRSIAFF. Here the CDR3 DNA reads TGTGCCAGCAGTGACCAGGGCCGAAGTATCGCTTTCTTT.

This clone was found a few times. The chain uses TRBV7-9 and TRBJ2-7; TRBD2 matches 9 bases. Germline CDR1 is SEHNR and CDR2 is FQNEAQ (reference sequence). The CDR3 covers 13 residues. V shed 8 bases and J 1 base; nucleotides not matched to a gene: 3. The CDR3: CASGGRASYEQYF. CDR3 sequence (DNA): TGTGCCAGCGGCGGGAGGGCATCCTACGAGCAGTACTTC.

The chain joins TRBV5-4 to TRBJ2-3; 12 nucleotides match TRBD2. J lost 9 bases, V lost 3 bases, and 8 bases had no gene match. The length of the CDR3 is 15 residues. CDR1 and CDR2 (germline): SGHNT, YYREEE (reference sequence). The CDR3 loop is CASSSKTSGSWTQYF. The CDR3 nucleotides are TGTGCCAGCAGCTCAAAGACTAGCGGGAGCTGGACGCAGTATTTT.

This clone was picked up many times. V usage is TRBV29-1 and J usage is TRBJ1-2; no clear D. The CDR3 covers 12 residues. With 4 bases removed from V and 0 bases from J, the gap between germline ends came to 6 bases. Looked up from germline, CDR1 is SQVTM and CDR2 is ANQGSEA. CDR3 bases: TGCAGCGTTGCAACAGCTAACTATGGCTACACCTTC. This gives the protein CSVATANYGYTF.

This chain uses TRBV6-5 with TRBJ2-1, with D possibly matching TRBD1 (5 bases). This CDR3 spans 13 amino acids. Trimming pared 4 bases from V and 5 bases from J, leaving 9 bases between. The germline V gene has CDR1 MNHEY and CDR2 SVGAGI. The CDR3, as DNA: TGTGCCAGCAGTTCATACAGGAACAATGAGCAGTTCTTC. Translating gives CASSSYRNNEQFF.

This clone came up a few times. The V call is TRBV28, the J call TRBJ2-1; tentatively, D is TRBD2 (6 bases). Trimming took off 4 bases at V and 8 bases at J, with 18 bases between the two ends. The CDR3 extends over 15 amino acids. In germline, CDR1 is MDHEN, CDR2 SYDVKM. The CDR3 region has the DNA TGTGCCAGCAGTTCAATGACTAGGGCGTCTCATGAGCAGTTCTTC. Translated: CASSSMTRASHEQFF.

J is TRBJ2-5 and V is TRBV15, with D perhaps matching TRBD1 (6 bases). Per the germline V gene, CDR1 is LNHNV and CDR2 is YYDKDF (reference sequence). The CDR3 consists of 15 residues. Trimming pared 1 base from V and 1 base from J, leaving 10 bases between. For the CDR3, the DNA is TGTGCCACCAGCAGAGGGGGGCCTTCCCAAGAGACCCAGTACTTC. Encoded protein: CATSRGGPSQETQYF.

This clone was counted between two and nine times. The rearrangement uses TRBV10-2 and TRBJ2-1; 11 bases are shared with TRBD2. Germline loops: CDR1 WSHSY, CDR2 SAAADI. CDR3 length: 14 amino acids. V lost 7 bases to trimming and J lost 6 bases; unmatched junction nucleotides: 5. The CDR3 protein is CASKTSGSGNEQFF. The CDR3 nucleotides read TGCGCCAGCAAAACTAGCGGGAGCGGCAATGAGCAGTTCTTC.

The sample holds a few counts of this clone. The chain recombines TRBV7-2 with TRBJ2-4; 8 bases line up with TRBD2. This CDR3 is 15 amino acids long. J lost 3 bases, V lost 0 bases, and 1 base had no gene match. Germline lookup yields CDR1 SGHTA and CDR2 FQGNSA. The CDR3 here is CASSLARGDKNIQYF. The CDR3 nucleotides read TGTGCCAGCAGCTTAGCGCGGGGGGACAAAAACATTCAGTACTTC.

This clone was observed a handful of times. The chain employs TRBV28 and TRBJ1-5; 7 positions agree with TRBD1. Trimming cost V 5 bases and J 2 bases; bases outside gene matches: 9. The CDR3 covers 16 residues. Germline loops: CDR1 MDHEN, CDR2 SYDVKM. The CDR3 reads CASSRTTGMRNQPQHF. The CDR3 DNA sequence: TGTGCCAGCAGTCGTACGACAGGGATGCGCAATCAGCCCCAGCATTTT. Full variable domain (outside the CDR3, taken from reference TRBV28 and TRBJ1-5): DVKVTQSSRYLVKRTGEKVFLECVQDMDHENMFWYRQDPGLGLRLIYFSYDVKMKEKGDIPEGYSVSREKKERFSLILESASTNQTSMYLCASSRTTGMRNQPQHFGDGTRLSIL.

This clone appeared a few times. The chain links TRBV6-1 to TRBJ2-5, with a tentative D call TRBD2 (5 bases). This CDR3 comprises 14 residues. In germline, CDR1 is MNHNS, CDR2 SASEGT. V was trimmed by 3 bases and J by 7 bases, leaving 15 bases between them. The CDR3 loop reads CASSEEAVWGTQYF. CDR3 bases: TGTGCCAGCAGTGAGGAGGCAGTATGGGGGACCCAGTACTTC.

This chain links TRBV5-1 with TRBJ2-3; 9 bases agree with TRBD1. This CDR3 is 18 amino acids long. Trimming removed 3 bases from V and 0 bases from J; junction bases left unmatched: 11. Germline V lookup: CDR1 SGHRS, CDR2 YFSETQ. CDR3 DNA: TGCGCCAGCAGCTCGGGACAGGGCGGATCAGCTAGCACAGATACGCAGTATTTT. This sequence encodes CASSSGQGGSASTDTQYF.

Only a few counts were recorded for this clone. V is TRBV19 and J is TRBJ2-3, with 11 positions matching TRBD2. The CDR3 runs 16 residues. Germline CDR1 and CDR2: LNHDA and SQIVND (reference sequence). Trimming removed 6 bases from V and 0 bases from J; junction bases left unmatched: 5. The CDR3 loop reads CASRKRLAGSTDTQYF. The CDR3 DNA reads TGTGCCAGTAGGAAAAGACTAGCGGGGAGCACAGATACGCAGTATTTT.

This clone was counted a few times. The chain carries TRBV11-2 and TRBJ2-3, with 7 bases fitting TRBD1. Trimming at V came to 4 bases and at J to 1 base, leaving 11 bases not matched to a gene. The CDR3 spans 17 residues. Germline CDR1 and CDR2: SGHAT and FQNNGV. The chain's CDR3 is CASSSKIKGTGTDTQYF. CDR3 in DNA: TGTGCCAGCAGCTCGAAGATCAAGGGGACAGGCACAGATACGCAGTATTTT.

Here the CDR3 DNA reads TGTGCCAGCAGCGTATCTACAACTAATGAAAAACTGTTTTTT. Translating it yields CASSVSTTNEKLFF. The chain employs TRBV9 and TRBJ1-4, with D unresolved. This CDR3 has 14 residues. Between the trimmed V and J ends, which lost 1 base and 0 bases, there was a span of 4 bases. Germline V gene data show CDR1 as SGDLS and CDR2 as YYNGEE.

The chain couples TRBV29-1 to TRBJ2-2; 7 positions agree with TRBD1. The CDR3 loop spans 14 amino acids. V shed 2 bases and J 6 bases; nucleotides not matched to a gene: 6. Germline V CDR1 and CDR2: SQVTM, ANQGSEA. CDR3 residues: CSVEPDRPAGELFF. CDR3 bases: TGCAGCGTTGAACCGGACAGGCCTGCCGGGGAGCTGTTTTTT.

This clone was seen a few times. This chain links TRBV7-2 with TRBJ1-1; TRBD1 matches at 7 bases. CDR1 is SGHTA and CDR2 is FQGNSA in the germline V gene. Trimming cost V 1 base and J 9 bases; bases outside gene matches: 5. CDR3 length: 13 residues. The CDR3 DNA follows: TGTGCCAGCAGCTTAGAAAGGGGGCGGCAAGCTTTCTTT. Protein: CASSLERGRQAFF.

This clone was observed a handful of times. This sequence joins TRBV5-1 and TRBJ1-2; no reliable D call. Germline V gene data show CDR1 as SGHRS and CDR2 as YFSETQ. V was cut by 4 bases and J by 2 bases, with 6 bases left in between. This CDR3 has 12 amino acids. Written as DNA, the CDR3 is TGCGCCAGCAGCCCACAGAACTATGGCTACACCTTC. It codes for CASSPQNYGYTF.

In its sample, this clone was seen a few times. This sequence joins TRBV5-4 and TRBJ2-1; TRBD1 matches at 8 bases. The V gene's germline CDR1 is SGHNT and CDR2 YYREEE (reference sequence). The CDR3 has 16 residues. V gave up 4 bases and J gave up 1 base; unmatched junction bases: 7. In nucleotides, the CDR3 is TGTGCCAGCAGCCGACAGGGGAGTGCGTCCTACAATGAGCAGTTCTTC. This translates into CASSRQGSASYNEQFF.